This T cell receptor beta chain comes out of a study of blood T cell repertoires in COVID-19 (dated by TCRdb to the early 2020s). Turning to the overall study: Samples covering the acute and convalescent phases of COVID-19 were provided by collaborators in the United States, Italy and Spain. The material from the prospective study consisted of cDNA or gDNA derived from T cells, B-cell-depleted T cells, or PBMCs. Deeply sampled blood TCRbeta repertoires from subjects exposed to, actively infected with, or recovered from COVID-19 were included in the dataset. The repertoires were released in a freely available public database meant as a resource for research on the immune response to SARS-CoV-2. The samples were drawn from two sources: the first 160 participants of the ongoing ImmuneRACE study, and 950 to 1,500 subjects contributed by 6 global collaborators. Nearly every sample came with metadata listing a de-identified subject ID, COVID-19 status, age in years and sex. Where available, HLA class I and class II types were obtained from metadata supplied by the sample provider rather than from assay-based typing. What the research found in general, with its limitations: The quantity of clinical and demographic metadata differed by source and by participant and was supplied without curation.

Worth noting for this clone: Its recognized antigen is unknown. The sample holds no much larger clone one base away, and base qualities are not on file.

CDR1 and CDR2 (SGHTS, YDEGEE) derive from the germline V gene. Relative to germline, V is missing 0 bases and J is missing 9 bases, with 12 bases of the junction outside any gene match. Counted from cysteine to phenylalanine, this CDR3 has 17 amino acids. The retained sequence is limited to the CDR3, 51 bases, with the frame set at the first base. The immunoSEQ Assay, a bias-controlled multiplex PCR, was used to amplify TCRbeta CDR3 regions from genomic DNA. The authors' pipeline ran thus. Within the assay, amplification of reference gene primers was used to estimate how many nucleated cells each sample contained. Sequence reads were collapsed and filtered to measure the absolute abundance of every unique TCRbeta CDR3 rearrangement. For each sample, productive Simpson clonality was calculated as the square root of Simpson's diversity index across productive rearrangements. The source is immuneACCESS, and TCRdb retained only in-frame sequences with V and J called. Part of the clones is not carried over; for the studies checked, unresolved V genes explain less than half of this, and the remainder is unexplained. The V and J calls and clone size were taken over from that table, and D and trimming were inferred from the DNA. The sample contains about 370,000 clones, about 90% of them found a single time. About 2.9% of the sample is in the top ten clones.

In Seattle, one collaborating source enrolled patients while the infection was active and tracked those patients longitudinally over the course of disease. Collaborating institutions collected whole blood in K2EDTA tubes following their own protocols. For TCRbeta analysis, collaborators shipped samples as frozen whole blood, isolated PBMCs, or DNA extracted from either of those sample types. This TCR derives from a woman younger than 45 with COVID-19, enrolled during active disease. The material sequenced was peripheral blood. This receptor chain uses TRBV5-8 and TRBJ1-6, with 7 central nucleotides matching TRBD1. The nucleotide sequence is TGTGCCAGCAGCTTGGAAATAGGCAGGGGGTTTGGTTCACCCCTCCACTTT. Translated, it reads CASSLEIGRGFGSPLHF.